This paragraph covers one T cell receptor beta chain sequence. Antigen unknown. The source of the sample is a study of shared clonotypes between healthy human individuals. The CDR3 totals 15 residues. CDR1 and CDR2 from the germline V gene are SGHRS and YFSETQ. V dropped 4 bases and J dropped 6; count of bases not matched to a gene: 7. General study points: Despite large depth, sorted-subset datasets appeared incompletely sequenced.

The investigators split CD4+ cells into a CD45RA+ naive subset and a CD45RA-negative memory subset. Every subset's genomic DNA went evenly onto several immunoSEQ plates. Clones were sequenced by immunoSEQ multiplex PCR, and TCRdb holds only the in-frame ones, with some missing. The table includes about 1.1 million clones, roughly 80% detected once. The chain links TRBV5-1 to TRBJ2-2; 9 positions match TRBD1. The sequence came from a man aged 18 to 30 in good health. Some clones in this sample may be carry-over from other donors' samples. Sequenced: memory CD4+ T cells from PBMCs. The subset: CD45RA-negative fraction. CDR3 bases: TGCGCCAGCAGCCGGGACAGGGCTTATTCCGGGGAGCTGTTTTTT. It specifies CASSRDRAYSGELFF.